These T cell receptor beta chains were read from a single sample in a study of blood T cell repertoires in COVID-19. Measured with immunoSEQ multiplex PCR; TCRdb has only the in-frame clones, and not every one. The table lists 10,000 to 15,000 clones, 60% to 80% of them singletons. The specimen was peripheral blood. These receptors came from a human donor in a cohort sampled during active COVID-19. CDR3s include the opening cysteine and the closing phenylalanine or tryptophan.

CDR3aa: CASSPRYGTADYGYTF
v_gene: TRBV7-2
j_gene: TRBJ1-2

CDR3aa: CASRSGGTGSYEQYF
v_gene: TRBV19
j_gene: TRBJ2-7

CDR3aa: CSGRTGDEKLFF
v_gene: TRBV29-1
j_gene: TRBJ1-4

CDR3aa: CASRNPGQGPYTF
v_gene: TRBV6-5
j_gene: TRBJ1-2

CDR3aa: CASSYIGQIPVYGYTF
v_gene: TRBV6-6
j_gene: TRBJ1-2

CDR3aa: CAISGREQSGNEQFF
v_gene: TRBV10-3
j_gene: TRBJ2-1

CDR3aa: CASSPGDGGWASSPLHF
v_gene: TRBV27
j_gene: TRBJ1-6

CDR3aa: CSAAQGREQYF
v_gene: TRBV29-1
j_gene: TRBJ2-7

CDR3aa: CASSPLGADNEQFF
v_gene: TRBV5-8
j_gene: TRBJ2-1

CDR3aa: CASSIQPVPGNTIYF
v_gene: TRBV6-5
j_gene: TRBJ1-3

CDR3aa: CASSYNAGGVQPQHF
v_gene: TRBV7-9
j_gene: TRBJ1-5

CDR3aa: CASSPGTAYNEQFF
v_gene: TRBV7-2
j_gene: TRBJ2-1

CDR3aa: CASSLLPGQMNTGELFF
v_gene: TRBV27
j_gene: TRBJ2-2

CDR3aa: CASSYNTNYEQYF
v_gene: TRBV6-5
j_gene: TRBJ2-7

CDR3aa: CASSGRGGGNTDTQYF
v_gene: TRBV6-8
j_gene: TRBJ2-3

CDR3aa: CASSLYQGSTDTQYF
v_gene: TRBV27
j_gene: TRBJ2-3

CDR3aa: CASSLKGGQGVSDYGYTF
v_gene: TRBV7-3
j_gene: TRBJ1-2

CDR3aa: CAWSAASLSQPQHF
v_gene: TRBV30
j_gene: TRBJ1-5

CDR3aa: CASRKQGKAFF
v_gene: TRBV25-1
j_gene: TRBJ1-1

CDR3aa: CASSRRTVANYGYTF
v_gene: TRBV5-1
j_gene: TRBJ1-2

CDR3aa: CASSRTGSEAFF
v_gene: TRBV7-9
j_gene: TRBJ1-1

CDR3aa: CASSPWTGGSAGANVLTF
v_gene: TRBV28
j_gene: TRBJ2-6

CDR3aa: CASSLGRGGNEKLFF
v_gene: TRBV7-2
j_gene: TRBJ1-4

CDR3aa: CASSSLGSGERNQPQHF
v_gene: TRBV27
j_gene: TRBJ1-5

CDR3aa: CASSLGGGVYGYTF
v_gene: TRBV5-4
j_gene: TRBJ1-2

CDR3aa: CAWSLGGSLNTEAFF
v_gene: TRBV30
j_gene: TRBJ1-1

CDR3aa: CASSLERAEAFF
v_gene: TRBV5-6
j_gene: TRBJ1-1

CDR3aa: CAWSRTSTEAFF
v_gene: TRBV30
j_gene: TRBJ1-1

CDR3aa: CASSLGHRDLHEQYF
v_gene: TRBV5-1
j_gene: TRBJ2-7

CDR3aa: CAISEWGQGARNTIYF
v_gene: TRBV10-3
j_gene: TRBJ1-3

CDR3aa: CASSLRTAPGTEAFF
v_gene: TRBV7-2
j_gene: TRBJ1-1

CDR3aa: CASSPPAGTGYTF
v_gene: TRBV7-9
j_gene: TRBJ1-2

CDR3aa: CASSLQGALTGELFF
v_gene: TRBV5-1
j_gene: TRBJ2-2

CDR3aa: CASQAWPYQETQYF
v_gene: TRBV2
j_gene: TRBJ2-5

CDR3aa: CASSLYNQPQHF
v_gene: TRBV7-9
j_gene: TRBJ1-5

CDR3aa: CSVVREQGVTEAFF
v_gene: TRBV29-1
j_gene: TRBJ1-1

CDR3aa: CASSPGGGVVDTEAFF
v_gene: TRBV28
j_gene: TRBJ1-1

CDR3aa: CASSQDRAQGGGVYGYTF
v_gene: TRBV4-1
j_gene: TRBJ1-2

CDR3aa: CASTPTAVSQETQYF
v_gene: TRBV19
j_gene: TRBJ2-5

CDR3aa: CASSSPGTGNNEQFF
v_gene: TRBV6-6
j_gene: TRBJ2-1

CDR3aa: CASRFRPMGTDTQYF
v_gene: TRBV10-1
j_gene: TRBJ2-3

CDR3aa: CASSSELLGANVLTF
v_gene: TRBV19
j_gene: TRBJ2-6

CDR3aa: CASSQFNEQFF
v_gene: TRBV9
j_gene: TRBJ2-1

CDR3aa: CASSQEPGTGNTGELFF
v_gene: TRBV4-2
j_gene: TRBJ2-2

CDR3aa: CASSSGTSYGYTF
v_gene: TRBV7-3
j_gene: TRBJ1-2

CDR3aa: CASSYMGQSPEAFF
v_gene: TRBV27
j_gene: TRBJ1-1

CDR3aa: CASSVAGTGLSSYNSPLHF
v_gene: TRBV19
j_gene: TRBJ1-6

CDR3aa: CASSYPGPGELFF
v_gene: TRBV5-4
j_gene: TRBJ2-2

CDR3aa: CAWRASGEGGELFF
v_gene: TRBV30
j_gene: TRBJ2-2

CDR3aa: CASSLDRAYEQYF
v_gene: TRBV7-8
j_gene: TRBJ2-7

CDR3aa: CARINWGSHQETQYF
v_gene: TRBV11-3
j_gene: TRBJ2-5

CDR3aa: CASREGTAYSTDTQYF
v_gene: TRBV6-1
j_gene: TRBJ2-3

CDR3aa: CASSQQLDRVYGYTF
v_gene: TRBV4-1
j_gene: TRBJ1-2